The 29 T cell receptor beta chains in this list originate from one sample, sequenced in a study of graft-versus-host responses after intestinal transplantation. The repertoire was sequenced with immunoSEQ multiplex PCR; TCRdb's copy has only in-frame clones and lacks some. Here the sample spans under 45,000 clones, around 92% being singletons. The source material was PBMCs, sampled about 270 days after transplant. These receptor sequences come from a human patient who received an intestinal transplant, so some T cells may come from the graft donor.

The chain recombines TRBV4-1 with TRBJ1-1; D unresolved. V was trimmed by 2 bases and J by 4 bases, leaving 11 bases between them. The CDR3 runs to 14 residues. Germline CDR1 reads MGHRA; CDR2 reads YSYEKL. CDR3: CASSQPDEGTEAFF. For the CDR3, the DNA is TGCGCCAGCAGCCAACCCGACGAGGGCACTGAAGCTTTCTTT.

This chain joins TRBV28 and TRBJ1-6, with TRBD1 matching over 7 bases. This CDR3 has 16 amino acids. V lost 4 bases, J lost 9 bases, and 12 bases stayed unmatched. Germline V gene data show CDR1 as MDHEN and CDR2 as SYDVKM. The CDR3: CASSYLVPRGPSPLHF. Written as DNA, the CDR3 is TGTGCCAGCAGTTATCTAGTCCCAAGGGGGCCTTCACCCCTCCACTTT.

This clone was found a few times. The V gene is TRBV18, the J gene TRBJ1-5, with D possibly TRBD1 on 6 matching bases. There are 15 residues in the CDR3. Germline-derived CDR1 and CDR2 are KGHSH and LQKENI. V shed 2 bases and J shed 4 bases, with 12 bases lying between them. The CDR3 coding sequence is TGTGCCAGCTCACCAGGAGGACAGACAAATCAGCCCCAGCATTTT. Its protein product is CASSPGGQTNQPQHF.

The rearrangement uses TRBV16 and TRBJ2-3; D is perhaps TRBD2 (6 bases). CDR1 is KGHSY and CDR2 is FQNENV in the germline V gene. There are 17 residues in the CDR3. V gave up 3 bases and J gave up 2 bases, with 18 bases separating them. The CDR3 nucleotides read TGTGCCAGCAGCCATCTACCGGAGGGCGTATTCACAGATACGCAGTATTTT. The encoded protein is CASSHLPEGVFTDTQYF.

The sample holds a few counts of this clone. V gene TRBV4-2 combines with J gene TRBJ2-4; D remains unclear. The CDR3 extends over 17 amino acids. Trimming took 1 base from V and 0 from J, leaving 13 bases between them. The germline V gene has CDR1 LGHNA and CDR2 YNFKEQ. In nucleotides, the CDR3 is TGTGCCAGCAGCCAAGGATCCGTTTATCTAGCCAAAAACATTCAGTACTTC. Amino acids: CASSQGSVYLAKNIQYF.

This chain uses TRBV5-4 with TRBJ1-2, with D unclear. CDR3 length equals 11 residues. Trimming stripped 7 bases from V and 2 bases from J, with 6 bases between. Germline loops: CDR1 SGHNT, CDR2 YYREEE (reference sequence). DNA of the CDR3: TGTGCCAGCGGCCTAAACTATGGCTACACCTTC. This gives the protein CASGLNYGYTF.

CDR3 sequence: CASSQTSGLVSGANVLTF. DNA for the CDR3: TGCGCCAGCAGCCAAACTAGCGGGTTGGTCTCTGGGGCCAACGTCCTGACTTTC. The chain couples TRBV4-1 to TRBJ2-6, with TRBD2 matching over 9 bases. V lost 2 bases to trimming and J lost 0 bases; unmatched junction nucleotides: 5. Germline V CDR1 and CDR2: MGHRA, YSYEKL. The CDR3 sequence is 18 residues long.

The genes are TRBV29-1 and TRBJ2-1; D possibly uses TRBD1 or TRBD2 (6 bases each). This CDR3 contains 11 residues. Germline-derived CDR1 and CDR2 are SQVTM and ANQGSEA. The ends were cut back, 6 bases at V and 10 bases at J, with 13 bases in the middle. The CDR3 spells CSVRRGEEQFF. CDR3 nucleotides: TGCAGCGTCCGAAGGGGGGAAGAGCAGTTCTTC.

The CDR3 coding sequence is TGTGCCAGCAGCTTGCCCGGCGGGTATGGCTACACCTTC. It specifies CASSLPGGYGYTF. This rearrangement joins TRBV5-5 to TRBJ1-2; no definite D call. The germline V gene has CDR1 SGHKS and CDR2 YYEKEE (reference sequence). V lost 1 base, J lost 5 bases, and 9 bases lay in between. This CDR3 contains 13 residues.

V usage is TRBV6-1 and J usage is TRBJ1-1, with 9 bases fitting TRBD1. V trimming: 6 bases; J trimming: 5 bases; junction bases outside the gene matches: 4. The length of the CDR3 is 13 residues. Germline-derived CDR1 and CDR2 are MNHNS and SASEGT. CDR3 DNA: TGTGCCAGCAGCACCGACAGGGGGACTGAAGCTTTCTTT. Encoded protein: CASSTDRGTEAFF.

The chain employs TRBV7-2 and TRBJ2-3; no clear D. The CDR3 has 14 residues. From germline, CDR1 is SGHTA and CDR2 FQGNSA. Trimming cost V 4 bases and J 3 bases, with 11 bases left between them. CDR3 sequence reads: CASSSGSLTDTQYF. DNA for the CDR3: TGTGCCAGCAGCTCCGGGTCCCTGACAGATACGCAGTATTTT.

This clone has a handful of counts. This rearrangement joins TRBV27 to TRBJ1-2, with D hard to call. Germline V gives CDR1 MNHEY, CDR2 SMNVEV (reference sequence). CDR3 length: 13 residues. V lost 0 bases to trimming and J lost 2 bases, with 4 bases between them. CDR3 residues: CASSLSENYGYTF. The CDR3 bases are TGTGCCAGCAGTTTATCGGAGAACTATGGCTACACCTTC.

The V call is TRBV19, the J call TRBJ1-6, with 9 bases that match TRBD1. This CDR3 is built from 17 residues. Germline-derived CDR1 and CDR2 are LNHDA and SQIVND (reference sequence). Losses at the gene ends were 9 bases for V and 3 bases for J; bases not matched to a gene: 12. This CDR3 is CASLPGTGSSYNSPLHF. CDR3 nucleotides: TGTGCCAGCCTACCAGGGACAGGGAGCAGCTATAATTCACCCCTCCACTTT.

For the CDR3, the DNA is TGTGCCAGCAGCGTCGGAGGGCCCAATGCTATCTCCGAGCAGTACTTC. Translated: CASSVGGPNAISEQYF. This chain connects TRBV9 to TRBJ2-7, with D possibly being TRBD2 (6 bases). This CDR3 contains 16 residues. V lost 2 bases and J 6 bases, leaving 21 bases between the germline ends. CDR1 and CDR2 from the germline V gene are SGDLS and YYNGEE.

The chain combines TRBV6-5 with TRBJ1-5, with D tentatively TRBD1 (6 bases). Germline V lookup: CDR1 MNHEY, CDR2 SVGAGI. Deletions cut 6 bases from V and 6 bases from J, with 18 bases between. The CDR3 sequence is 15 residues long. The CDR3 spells CASRAGSGVFQPQHF. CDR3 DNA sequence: TGTGCCAGCAGGGCGGGGTCAGGGGTTTTTCAGCCCCAGCATTTT.

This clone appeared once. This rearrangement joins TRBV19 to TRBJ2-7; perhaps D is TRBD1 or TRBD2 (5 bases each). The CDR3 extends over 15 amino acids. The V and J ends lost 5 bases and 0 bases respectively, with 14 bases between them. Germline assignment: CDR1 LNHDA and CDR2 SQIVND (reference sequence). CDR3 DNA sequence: TGTGCCAGTAGTGATCCCGGGACGGACTCCTACGAGCAGTACTTC. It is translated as CASSDPGTDSYEQYF.

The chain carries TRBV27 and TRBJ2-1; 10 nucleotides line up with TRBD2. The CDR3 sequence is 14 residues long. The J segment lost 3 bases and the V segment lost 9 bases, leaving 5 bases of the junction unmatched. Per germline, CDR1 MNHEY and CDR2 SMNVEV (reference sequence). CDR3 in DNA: TGTGCCAGTGGTAAGCGGGGGGGCTACAATGAGCAGTTCTTC. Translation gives CASGKRGGYNEQFF.

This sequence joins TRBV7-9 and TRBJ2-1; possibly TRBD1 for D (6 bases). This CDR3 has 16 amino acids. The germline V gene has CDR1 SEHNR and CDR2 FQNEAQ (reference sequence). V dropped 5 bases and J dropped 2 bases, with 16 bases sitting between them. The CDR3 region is CASSDLQGITYNEQFF. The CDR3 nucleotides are TGTGCCAGCAGCGACCTTCAGGGGATCACCTACAATGAGCAGTTCTTC.

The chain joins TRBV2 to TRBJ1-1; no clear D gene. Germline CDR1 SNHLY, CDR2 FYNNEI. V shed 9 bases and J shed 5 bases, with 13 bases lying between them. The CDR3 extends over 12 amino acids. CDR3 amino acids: CARTGPRTEAFF. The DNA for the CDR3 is TGTGCCAGGACTGGGCCGAGGACTGAAGCTTTCTTT.

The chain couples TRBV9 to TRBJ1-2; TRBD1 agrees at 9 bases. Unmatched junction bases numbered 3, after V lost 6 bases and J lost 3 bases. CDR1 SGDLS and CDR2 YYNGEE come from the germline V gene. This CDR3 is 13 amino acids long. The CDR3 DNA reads TGTGCCAGCAACGGACAGGGGTACTATGGCTACACCTTC. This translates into CASNGQGYYGYTF. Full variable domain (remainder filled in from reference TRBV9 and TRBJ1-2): DSGVTQTPKHLITATGQRVTLRCSPRSGDLSVYWYQQSLDQGLQFLIQYYNGEERAKGNILERFSAQQFPDLHSELNLSSLELGDSALYFCASNGQGYYGYTFGSGTRLTVV.

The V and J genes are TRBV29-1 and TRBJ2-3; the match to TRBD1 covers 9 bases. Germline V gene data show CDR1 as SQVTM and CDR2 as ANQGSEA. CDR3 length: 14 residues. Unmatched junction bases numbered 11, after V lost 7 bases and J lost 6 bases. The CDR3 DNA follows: TGCAGCGCTACCTCCACAGGGGGCAGTGATACGCAGTATTTT. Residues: CSATSTGGSDTQYF.

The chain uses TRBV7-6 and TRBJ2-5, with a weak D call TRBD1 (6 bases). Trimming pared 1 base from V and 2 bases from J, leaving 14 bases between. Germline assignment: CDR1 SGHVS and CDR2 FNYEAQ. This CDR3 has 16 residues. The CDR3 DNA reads TGTGCCAGCAGCTTAGATGCAGGGGCCCTACAAGAGACCCAGTACTTC. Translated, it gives CASSLDAGALQETQYF.

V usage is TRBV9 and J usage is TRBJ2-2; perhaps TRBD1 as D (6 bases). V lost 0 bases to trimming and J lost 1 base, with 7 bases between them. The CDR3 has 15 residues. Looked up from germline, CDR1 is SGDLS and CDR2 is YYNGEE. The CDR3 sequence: CASSVGQVNTGELFF. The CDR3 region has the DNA TGTGCCAGCAGCGTAGGACAGGTGAACACCGGGGAGCTGTTTTTT.

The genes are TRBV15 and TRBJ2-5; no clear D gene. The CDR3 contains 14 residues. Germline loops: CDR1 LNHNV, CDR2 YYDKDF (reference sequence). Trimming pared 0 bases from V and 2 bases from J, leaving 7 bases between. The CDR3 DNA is TGTGCCACCAGCAGAGATGATACTCAAGAGACCCAGTACTTC. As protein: CATSRDDTQETQYF.

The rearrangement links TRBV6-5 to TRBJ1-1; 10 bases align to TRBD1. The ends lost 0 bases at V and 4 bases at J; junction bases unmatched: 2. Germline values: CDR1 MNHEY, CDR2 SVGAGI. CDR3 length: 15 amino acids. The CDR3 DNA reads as TGTGCCAGCAGTTACTCCGACAGGGGGCTCACTGAAGCTTTCTTT. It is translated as CASSYSDRGLTEAFF.

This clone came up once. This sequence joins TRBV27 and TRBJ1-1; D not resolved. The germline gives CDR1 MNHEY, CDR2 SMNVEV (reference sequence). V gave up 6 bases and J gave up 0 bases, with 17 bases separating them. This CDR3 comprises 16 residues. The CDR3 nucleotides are TGTGCCAGCAGCCCAATAAAAAAACCACTGAACACTGAAGCTTTCTTT. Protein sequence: CASSPIKKPLNTEAFF.

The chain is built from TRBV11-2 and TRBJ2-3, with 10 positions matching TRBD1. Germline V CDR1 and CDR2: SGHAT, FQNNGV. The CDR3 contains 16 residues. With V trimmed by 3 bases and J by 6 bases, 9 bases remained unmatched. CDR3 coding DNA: TGTGCCAGCAGCTTTAGGACAGGGGGACCTCTGGATACGCAGTATTTT. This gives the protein CASSFRTGGPLDTQYF.

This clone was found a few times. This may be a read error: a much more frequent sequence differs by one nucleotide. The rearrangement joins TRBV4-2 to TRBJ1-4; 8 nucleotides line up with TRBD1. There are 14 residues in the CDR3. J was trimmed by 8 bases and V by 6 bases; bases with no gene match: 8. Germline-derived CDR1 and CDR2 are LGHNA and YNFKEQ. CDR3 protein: CASSRDRGEEKLFF. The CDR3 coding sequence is TGTGCCAGCAGTCGCGACAGGGGAGAAGAAAAACTGTTTTTT.

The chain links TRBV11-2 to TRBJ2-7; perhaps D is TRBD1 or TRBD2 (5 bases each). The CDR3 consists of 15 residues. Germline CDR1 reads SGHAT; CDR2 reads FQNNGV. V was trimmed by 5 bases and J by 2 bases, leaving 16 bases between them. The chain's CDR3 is CASSRSGHSAYEQYF. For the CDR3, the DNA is TGTGCCAGCAGCCGAAGCGGACATAGCGCCTACGAGCAGTACTTC.